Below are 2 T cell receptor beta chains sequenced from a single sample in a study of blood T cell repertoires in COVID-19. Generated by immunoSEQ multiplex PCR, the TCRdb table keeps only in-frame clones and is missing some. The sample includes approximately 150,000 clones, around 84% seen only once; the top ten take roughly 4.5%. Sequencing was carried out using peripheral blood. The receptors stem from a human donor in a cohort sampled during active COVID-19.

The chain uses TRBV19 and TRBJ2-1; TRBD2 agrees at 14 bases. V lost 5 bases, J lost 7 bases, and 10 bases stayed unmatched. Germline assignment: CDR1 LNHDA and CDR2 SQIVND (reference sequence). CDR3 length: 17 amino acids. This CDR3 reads CASSLTGLAGVRNEQFF. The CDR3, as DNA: TGTGCCAGTAGTCTAACGGGACTAGCGGGAGTGCGGAATGAGCAGTTCTTC. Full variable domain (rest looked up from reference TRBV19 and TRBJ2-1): DGGITQSPKYLFRKEGQNVTLSCEQNLNHDAMYWYRQDPGQGLRLIYYSQIVNDFQKGDIAEGYSVSREKKESFPLTVTSAQKNPTAFYLCASSLTGLAGVRNEQFFGPGTRLTVL.

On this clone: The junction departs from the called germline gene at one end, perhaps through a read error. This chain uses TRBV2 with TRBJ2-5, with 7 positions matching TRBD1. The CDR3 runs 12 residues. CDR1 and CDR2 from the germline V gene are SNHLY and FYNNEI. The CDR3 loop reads CASSERGLGRDF. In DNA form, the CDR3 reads TGTGCCAGCAGTGAAAGGGGGCTAGGGCGAGACTTC. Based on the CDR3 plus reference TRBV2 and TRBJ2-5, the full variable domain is EPEVTQTPSHQVTQMGQEVILRCVPISNHLYFYWYRQILGQKVEFLVSFYNNEISEKSEIFDDQFSVERPDGSNFTLKIRSTKLEDSAMYFCASSERGLGRDFGPGTRLLVL.